These T cell receptor beta chains were read from a single sample in a study of cytomegalovirus exposure and HLA in healthy donors. Only in-frame clones appear in the TCRdb table, and some are missing; sequencing was by immunoSEQ multiplex PCR. Among about 300,000 clones listed, around 87% were seen once. Sequencing was done on a sample of PBMCs. Receptor source: a woman aged 18 to 35 in good health and CMV-seronegative. The CDR3 runs from the conserved cysteine through the conserved F or W. D genes are given only for firm matches. For some rows the clone size is stated as once, few or many, or as a class when expanded; others skip it.

TRBJ2-2 | TRBD2 | once | TRBV5-1 | TGCGCCAGCAGCTTGAAGGCTAGCGGTAACACCGGGGAGCTGTTTTTT | CASSLKASGNTGELFF
TRBJ2-2 | NA | few | TRBV6-5 | TGTGCCAGCAGTTTCCTCACTAGTGCCGGGGAGCTGTTTTTT | CASSFLTSAGELFF
TRBJ2-5 | NA | NA | TRBV10-3 | TGTGCCATCAGAGGAGGGGCTGAAGAGACCCAGTACTTC | CAIRGGAEETQYF
TRBJ2-2 | TRBD2 | NA | TRBV15 | TGTGCCACCAGCAGACAACTAGCGGTTAACACCGGGGAGCTGTTTTTT | CATSRQLAVNTGELFF
TRBJ2-7 | TRBD2 | NA | TRBV14 | TGTGCCAGCAGCACGGGACTACCGCCCTACGAGCAGTACTTC | CASSTGLPPYEQYF
TRBJ2-4 | NA | NA | TRBV9 | TGTGCCAGCAGCGTAGAATCACTAGACAACATTCAGTACTTC | CASSVESLDNIQYF
TRBJ1-3 | NA | few | TRBV6-6 | TGTGCCAGCAGTTACAATCGGGGACAAACTGGAAACACCATATATTTT | CASSYNRGQTGNTIYF
TRBJ1-3 | NA | NA | TRBV5-1 | TGCGCCAGCGGAGAAGTGACAGGATCTGACACCATATATTTT | CASGEVTGSDTIYF
TRBJ2-2 | NA | NA | TRBV6-5 | TGTGCCAGCAGCCCCGGGAACGGGGAGCTGTTTTTT | CASSPGNGELFF
TRBJ2-1 | TRBD1 | NA | TRBV2 | TGTGCCAGCAGCGACAGGGGTTGGGACAATGAGCAGTTCTTC | CASSDRGWDNEQFF
TRBJ2-1 | NA | once | TRBV29-1 | TGCAGCGTTGATGGGGGCCTAGCCAACAATGAGCAGTTCTTC | CSVDGGLANNEQFF
TRBJ1-1 | TRBD1 | NA | TRBV10-3 | TGTGCCATCAGCAGGGACAGTTTGAACACTGAAGCTTTCTTT | CAISRDSLNTEAFF
TRBJ2-1 | NA | NA | TRBV28 | TGTGCCAGCAAAGTTCGACTAGATCGGGAGTCATATGAGCAGTTCTTC | CASKVRLDRESYEQFF
TRBJ2-2 | TRBD2 | NA | TRBV2 | TGTGCCACCAGGACTAGCGGGAGAACCGGGGAGCTGTTTTTT | CATRTSGRTGELFF
TRBJ2-7 | TRBD2 | NA | TRBV4-3 | TGCGCCAGCAGCCAAGATCCTAGCGGGAGGGCGGGTTTGAACGAGCAGTACTTC | CASSQDPSGRAGLNEQYF
TRBJ1-1 | NA | NA | TRBV30 | TGTGCCTGGAGCCCAACGGGGGGGGGTACTGAAGCTTTCTTT | CAWSPTGGGTEAFF
TRBJ1-2 | NA | once | TRBV19 | TGTGCCAGTAGTATCGAGGTGGGCTATGGCTACACCTTC | CASSIEVGYGYTF
TRBJ2-7 | NA | NA | TRBV28 | TGTGCCAGCAGCCTTGATACAGGGGACTTTAACTTC | CASSLDTGDFNF
TRBJ1-5 | NA | NA | TRBV6-5 | TGTGCCAGCAGTTCCGCCGGGAGTAGCAATCAGCCCCAGCATTTT | CASSSAGSSNQPQHF
TRBJ2-7 | TRBD2 | NA | TRBV7-2 | TGTGCCAGCAGCCCCGCTAGCGGGACCTCCTACGAGCAGTACTTC | CASSPASGTSYEQYF
TRBJ2-7 | NA | few | TRBV7-2 | TGTGCCAGCAGCTTGCACAGGGAATCCTACGAGCAGTACTTC | CASSLHRESYEQYF
TRBJ2-2 | TRBD1 | NA | TRBV4-3 | TGCGCCAGCAGCCAAGATGAGGGACAGGGAAACACCGGGGAGCTGTTTTTT | CASSQDEGQGNTGELFF
TRBJ2-3 | NA | NA | TRBV27 | TGTGCCAGCAGTGCCTCGACAGGCTCAGATACGCAGTATTTT | CASSASTGSDTQYF
TRBJ2-1 | NA | once | TRBV30 | TGTGCCTGGGGGGCTAAGGGGCGCAGCCTTGAGCAGTTCTTC | CAWGAKGRSLEQFF
TRBJ2-3 | TRBD2 | NA | TRBV4-1 | TGCGCCAGCAGCCAAGATTTCGGGACTAGCGGACGAAACGCCCGCACAGATACGCAGTATTTT | CASSQDFGTSGRNARTDTQYF
TRBJ1-5 | NA | NA | TRBV28 | TGTGCCAGCAGTCCAGGGCCCGATAGGCCCCAGCATTTT | CASSPGPDRPQHF
TRBJ2-1 | NA | NA | TRBV10-1 | TGCGCCAGCAGTGATCGGGAGACGAGGTTCAATGAGCAGTTCTTC | CASSDRETRFNEQFF
TRBJ2-1 | NA | NA | TRBV28 | TGTGCCAGCAGTTTATATGACAGTTTCAATGAGCAGTTCTTC | CASSLYDSFNEQFF
TRBJ2-7 | NA | NA | TRBV9 | TGTGCCAGCAGCGCCACGGGCGGGTCGATCTACGAGCAGTACTTC | CASSATGGSIYEQYF
TRBJ2-1 | TRBD2 | NA | TRBV9 | TGTGCCAGCAGCGCGGGGGACTACTACCAATCGCACGTCTTC | CASSAGDYYQSHVF
TRBJ2-3 | NA | NA | TRBV7-6 | TGTGCCAGCAGCTCCGAACAACCCTTATTGGCTGTCGGCACAGATACGCAGTATTTT | CASSSEQPLLAVGTDTQYF
TRBJ1-3 | NA | once | TRBV4-2 | TGTGCCAGCAGCCAAGATATTAACAGTGCCGGAAACACCATATATTTT | CASSQDINSAGNTIYF
TRBJ1-1 | NA | NA | TRBV28 | TGTGCCAGCAGTCTCGGACTAATGGCTTTCTTT | CASSLGLMAFF
TRBJ1-3 | NA | NA | TRBV15 | TGTGCCACCCGTCCTGAGGGACAAGGGCCTGGAAACACCATATATTTT | CATRPEGQGPGNTIYF